Reported below is one T cell receptor beta chain. Its antigen is as yet unknown. The J segment lost 7 bases and the V segment lost 2 bases, leaving 4 bases of the junction unmatched. The CDR3 is 13 residues long. The method was immunoSEQ multiplex PCR; TCRdb's version includes in-frame clones alone and lacks a portion of them. The sample has 140,000 to 150,000 clones, around 86% seen once. These data originate in a study of T cell responses to AZD1222 COVID-19 vaccine. Study results and limitations: Most donors were white British and more were female, and clonal diversity was possibly underestimated.

The sequences come from peripheral blood, collected on day 0 of MenACWY control vaccination. This clonotype was obtained from an adult in good health. The chain joins TRBV12-3 or TRBV12-4 to TRBJ1-2, with 7 bases lining up with TRBD1. CDR3 nucleotide sequence: TGTGCCAGCAGTTTATACCAGGGGGTTGGCTACACCTTC. Protein sequence: CASSLYQGVGYTF.